This TCR beta chain was recorded in a study of identical twins. General study points: A lower insertion count was a feature of abundant cord blood beta clonotypes, with no such feature in memory repertoires.

For this clonotype: The antigen is not known.

TCRdb analysed the 5' RACE reads with MiXCR anew, one entry per CDR3 protein. This sample has under 1 million distinct CDR3 sequences, with 10% to 15% found just once. V was clipped by 3 bases and J by 1 base; unmatched bases: 4. Germline V gene lookup returns CDR1 KGHDR and CDR2 SFDVKD. The CDR3 is 15 amino acids. These data were likewise used in another study, on yellow fever vaccine responses in identical twins.

The sequence came from a woman aged 18-29 years in good health. J is TRBJ2-7 and V is TRBV24-1, with 8 bases that match TRBD1. What was sequenced was PBMCs. This CDR3 reads CATSDARQGSYEQYF. CDR3 nucleotides: TGTGCCACCAGTGATGCCCGACAGGGGTCCTACGAGCAGTACTTC.